Sequencing of this T cell receptor beta chain was carried out in a study of blood T cell repertoires in COVID-19. Whole-study context: The study drew acute and convalescent COVID-19 samples from the United States, Italy and Spain. The analysed material was cDNA or gDNA that came from T cells, B-cell-depleted T cells, or PBMCs.

With 2 bases removed from V and 9 bases from J, the gap between germline ends came to 11 bases. This CDR3 has 13 residues. The germline gives CDR1 KGHSH, CDR2 LQKENI. The sample holds one count of this clone. Original handling: Counts of nucleated cells, estimated from reference gene primer amplification, were obtained. Using immunoSEQ multiplex PCR, the repertoire was profiled, and TCRdb retains in-frame clones only, with some absent. The V and J calls and clone size were taken over from that table, and D and trimming were inferred from the DNA. Found here are some 80,000 clones, about nine tenths of them singletons; the top ten hold 4.5% to 6%.

The sample comprised peripheral blood. The chain has TRBV18 and TRBJ1-5; possibly TRBD1 for D (5 bases). The sequence came from a man in his fifties with active or convalescent COVID-19. CDR3 sequence reads: CASSPGGDGPQHF. The CDR3 bases are TGTGCCAGCTCACCAGGAGGGGATGGGCCCCAGCATTTT.